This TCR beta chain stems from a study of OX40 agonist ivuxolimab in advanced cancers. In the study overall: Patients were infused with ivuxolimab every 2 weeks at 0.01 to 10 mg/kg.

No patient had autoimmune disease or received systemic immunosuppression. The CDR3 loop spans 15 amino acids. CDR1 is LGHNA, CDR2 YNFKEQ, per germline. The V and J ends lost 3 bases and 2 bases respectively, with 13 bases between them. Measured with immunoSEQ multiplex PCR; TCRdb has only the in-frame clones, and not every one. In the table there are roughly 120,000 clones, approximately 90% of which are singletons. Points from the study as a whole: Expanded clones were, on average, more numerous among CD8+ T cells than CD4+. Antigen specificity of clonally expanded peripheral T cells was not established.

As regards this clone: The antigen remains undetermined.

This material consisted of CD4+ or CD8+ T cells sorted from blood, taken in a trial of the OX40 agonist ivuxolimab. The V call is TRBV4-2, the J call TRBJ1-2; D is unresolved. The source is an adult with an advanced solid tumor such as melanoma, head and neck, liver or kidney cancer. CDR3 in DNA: TGTGCCAGCAGCCAGGAGTTTAACAGCAACTATGGCTACACCTTC. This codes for CASSQEFNSNYGYTF.